This T cell receptor beta chain appears in the sequencing data of a study of cytomegalovirus exposure and HLA in healthy donors. Looking at the study overall: HLA-typed donors were the source of about 85 million unique TCRs, which an early data release held. General observations from the study: An analysis done earlier found most TCR beta V segments productive about 87% or about 30% of the time.

Amplification used 60 Vbeta primers and 13 Jbeta primers. Sequenced by immunoSEQ multiplex PCR; TCRdb stores in-frame clones only, minus some. The sample has around 190,000 clones, about 85% seen once; the top ten hold around 0.98%. CDR3 length equals 15 residues. Per the germline V gene, CDR1 is SGDLS and CDR2 is YYNGEE. With 3 bases clipped from V and 2 bases from J, the junction kept 3 bases outside the gene matches. Regarding this clone: Its antigen is undetermined.

The chain uses TRBV9 and TRBJ2-3; 10 positions agree with TRBD2. The source material was PBMCs. The clonotype comes from a boy younger than 10 in good health and CMV-seronegative. The CDR3 DNA reads TGTGCCAGCAGCGGGCTAGCGGGGGCCACAGATACGCAGTATTTT. Protein sequence: CASSGLAGATDTQYF. Full variable domain (rest looked up from reference TRBV9 and TRBJ2-3): DSGVTQTPKHLITATGQRVTLRCSPRSGDLSVYWYQQSLDQGLQFLIQYYNGEERAKGNILERFSAQQFPDLHSELNLSSLELGDSALYFCASSGLAGATDTQYFGPGTRLTVL.